The present T cell receptor (beta chain) was sequenced within a study of OX40 agonist ivuxolimab in advanced cancers. The assay was immunoSEQ multiplex PCR, and TCRdb's table has in-frame clones only and misses some. Of about 17,000 clones listed, over 75% are singletons. From germline, CDR1 is SGDLS and CDR2 YYNGEE. The CDR3 loop spans 18 amino acids. V was pared by 0 bases and J by 7 bases, with 14 bases of the junction left unmatched. This rearrangement joins TRBV9 to TRBJ1-1; 11 nucleotides align to TRBD1. The sequence came from an adult with an advanced solid tumor such as melanoma, head and neck, liver or kidney cancer. Sequencing was performed on CD4+ or CD8+ T cells sorted from blood, taken in a trial of the OX40 agonist ivuxolimab. CDR3 nucleotides: TGTGCCAGCAGCGTAGCCGGGGAATTAGGGACAGGGGGTTATGAAGCTTTCTTT. It codes for CASSVAGELGTGGYEAFF.